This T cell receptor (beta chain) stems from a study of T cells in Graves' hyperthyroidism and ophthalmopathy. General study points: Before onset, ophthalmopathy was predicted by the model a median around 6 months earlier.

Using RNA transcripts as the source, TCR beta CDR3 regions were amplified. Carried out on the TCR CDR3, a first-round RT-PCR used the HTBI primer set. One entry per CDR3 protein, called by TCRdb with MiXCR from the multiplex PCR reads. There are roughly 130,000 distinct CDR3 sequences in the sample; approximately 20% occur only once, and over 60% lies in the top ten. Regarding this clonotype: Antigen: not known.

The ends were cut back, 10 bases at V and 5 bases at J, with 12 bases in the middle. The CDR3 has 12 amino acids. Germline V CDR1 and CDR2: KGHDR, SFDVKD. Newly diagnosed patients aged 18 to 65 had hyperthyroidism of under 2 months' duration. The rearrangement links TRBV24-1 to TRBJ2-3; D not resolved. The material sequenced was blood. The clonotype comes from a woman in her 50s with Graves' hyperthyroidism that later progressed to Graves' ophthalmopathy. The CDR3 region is CATASTGDTQYF. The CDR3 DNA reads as TGTGCCACAGCATCTACTGGAGATACGCAGTATTTT.